This entry lists 27 T cell receptor beta chains sequenced from one sample in a study of blood T cell repertoires in COVID-19. Clones were read by immunoSEQ multiplex PCR, and TCRdb kept only the in-frame ones, dropping some. The sample carries tens of thousands of clones, 80% to 85% recorded once. Sequencing used peripheral blood. The receptor set was obtained from a woman between 55 and 75 years old with acute or convalescent COVID-19.

This chain links TRBV5-5 with TRBJ1-1, with 7 nucleotides matching TRBD1. The germline V gene encodes CDR1 SGHKS and CDR2 YYEKEE (reference sequence). With 4 bases clipped from V and 1 base from J, the junction kept 1 base outside the gene matches. This CDR3 region has 13 residues. The CDR3 region is CASSRQGNTEAFF. CDR3 nucleotides: TGTGCCAGCAGCCGACAGGGGAACACTGAAGCTTTCTTT.

About this clone: The same CDR3 can be traced to other DNA sequences in this sample. The rearrangement links TRBV20-1 to TRBJ1-2; D possibly corresponds to TRBD1 (6 bases). CDR1 and CDR2 from the germline V gene are DFQATT and SNEGSKA (reference sequence). CDR3 length: 11 amino acids. Trimming removed 5 bases at V and 3 bases at J, with 7 bases between. CDR3 DNA: TGCAGTGCTTCAGGGGACTATGGCTACACCTTC. Translation: CSASGDYGYTF.

The chain is built from TRBV7-2 and TRBJ1-5; the match to TRBD1 covers 7 bases. J lost 4 bases, V lost 5 bases, and 17 bases had no gene match. This CDR3 has 18 amino acids. Germline loops: CDR1 SGHTA, CDR2 FQGNSA. The CDR3 here is CASSPIPQGISGNQPQHF. As DNA, the CDR3 is TGTGCCAGCAGCCCGATCCCACAGGGGATTTCGGGTAATCAGCCCCAGCATTTT.

The rearrangement links TRBV7-6 to TRBJ1-1; D perhaps matches TRBD1 (6 bases). With 5 bases removed from V and 0 bases from J, the gap between germline ends came to 13 bases. Germline values: CDR1 SGHVS, CDR2 FNYEAQ. There are 15 residues in the CDR3. For the CDR3, the DNA is TGTGCCAGCAGCAAATCTGGGGGCTTGAACACTGAAGCTTTCTTT. Translating it yields CASSKSGGLNTEAFF. Complete variable domain (other parts from reference TRBV7-6 and TRBJ1-1): GAGVSQSPRYKVTKRGQDVALRCDPISGHVSLYWYRQALGQGPEFLTYFNYEAQQDKSGLPNDRFSAERPEGSISTLTIQRTEQRDSAMYRCASSKSGGLNTEAFFGQGTRLTVV.

CDR3 region: CASSQVLRGRNTGELFF. Written as DNA, the CDR3 is TGCGCCAGCAGCCAAGTGCTCAGGGGGAGAAACACCGGGGAGCTGTTTTTT. This sequence joins TRBV4-1 and TRBJ2-2; 7 bases agree with TRBD1. The V gene end was trimmed by 1 base and the J gene end by 2 bases; junction bases not matched to a gene: 7. CDR1 and CDR2 from the germline V gene are MGHRA and YSYEKL. The CDR3 has 17 amino acids.

The gene calls are TRBV27 and TRBJ1-2; 10 positions agree with TRBD1. Per germline, CDR1 MNHEY and CDR2 SMNVEV (reference sequence). Trimming removed 6 bases from V and 6 bases from J; junction bases left unmatched: 4. This CDR3 has 13 amino acids. CDR3 in amino acids: CASSRDRGHGYTF. CDR3 in DNA: TGTGCCAGCAGCCGAGACAGGGGGCATGGCTACACCTTC.

This chain connects TRBV10-1 to TRBJ1-2; TRBD1 agrees at 8 bases. Germline V CDR1 and CDR2: WNHNN, SYGVQD (reference sequence). The CDR3 loop spans 13 amino acids. V lost 8 bases to trimming and J lost 6 bases; unmatched junction nucleotides: 8. This CDR3 reads CASQTSRGHGYTF. The CDR3 DNA sequence: TGCGCCAGCCAAACCAGCAGGGGGCATGGCTACACCTTC.

The V gene is TRBV7-9, the J gene TRBJ1-2, with TRBD1 matching 7 bases. Per germline, CDR1 SEHNR and CDR2 FQNEAQ (reference sequence). Unmatched junction bases numbered 11, after V lost 5 bases and J lost 5 bases. The CDR3 extends over 15 amino acids. CDR3 sequence: CASSGQARPSYGYTF. Written as DNA, the CDR3 is TGTGCCAGCAGCGGACAGGCGAGACCCTCTTATGGCTACACCTTC.

The chain carries TRBV5-5 and TRBJ1-2, with D possibly matching TRBD1 (6 bases). Germline lookup yields CDR1 SGHKS and CDR2 YYEKEE (reference sequence). V was pared by 0 bases and J by 1 base, with 7 bases between. There are 14 residues in the CDR3. CDR3 residues: CASSLAGDNYGYTF. The CDR3 coding sequence is TGTGCCAGCAGCTTGGCAGGGGATAACTATGGCTACACCTTC.

Details on this clone: The limits of the CDR3 on the DNA are not certain, so only TCRdb's listed CDR3 is given. V gene TRBV12-1 combines with J gene TRBJ1-1; the table's TRBD1 call for D was not verified on the DNA. TRBV12-1 is recorded as a pseudogene. The CDR3 region is 17 residues in length, termini included. This chain's CDR3 is CASSFGGGTGENTEAFF.

The J gene is TRBJ1-5, the V gene TRBV5-6; D is perhaps TRBD1 (5 bases). Germline CDR1 is SGHDT and CDR2 is YYEEEE. V was cut by 4 bases and J by 7 bases, with 24 bases left in between. The CDR3 has 17 residues. CDR3 sequence (DNA): TGTGCCAGCAGCGCGATGCAGGGTCGAGGTCTGGTCCAGCCCCAGCATTTT. Amino acid sequence: CASSAMQGRGLVQPQHF.

The chain has TRBV2 and TRBJ1-1, with TRBD1 identical over 8 bases. The V segment lost 2 bases and the J segment 5 bases; nucleotides outside the gene matches: 7. CDR3 length: 15 amino acids. The V gene's germline CDR1 is SNHLY and CDR2 FYNNEI. CDR3 protein: CASSEYQTGETEAFF. In DNA form, the CDR3 reads TGTGCCAGCAGTGAATATCAGACAGGGGAGACTGAAGCTTTCTTT.

The rearrangement joins TRBV27 to TRBJ1-2; D is perhaps TRBD1 (5 bases). Trimming took 3 bases from V and 9 from J, leaving 8 bases between them. Germline CDR1 is MNHEY and CDR2 is SMNVEV (reference sequence). The CDR3 contains 11 residues. This CDR3 is CASSFQGSYTF. In nucleotides, the CDR3 is TGTGCCAGCAGTTTTCAGGGTAGCTACACCTTC.

The V and J genes are TRBV7-2 and TRBJ1-2, with D perhaps matching TRBD1 (6 bases). Looked up from germline, CDR1 is SGHTA and CDR2 is FQGNSA. Trimming left V 3 bases short and J 3 bases short, with 11 bases between. This CDR3 contains 14 residues. The CDR3 nucleotides are TGTGCCAGCAGCTTTTCTCCAGGGGACTATGGCTACACCTTC. Protein sequence: CASSFSPGDYGYTF.

The chain has TRBV7-8 and TRBJ1-4; perhaps TRBD1 as D (5 bases). The CDR3 contains 14 residues. Trimming stripped 5 bases from V and 7 bases from J, with 14 bases between. In germline, CDR1 is SGHVS, CDR2 FQNEAQ. The CDR3 DNA follows: TGTGCCAGCAGCCCGATCCGGGGGGGTGAAAAACTGTTTTTT. Translating it yields CASSPIRGGEKLFF.

V usage is TRBV9 and J usage is TRBJ1-1; D gene uncertain. Germline lookup yields CDR1 SGDLS and CDR2 YYNGEE. V was pared by 7 bases and J by 4 bases, with 17 bases between. The CDR3 runs 14 residues. The CDR3 DNA sequence: TGTGCCAGCCAGAGACAAGCCGAGAGCACTGAAGCTTTCTTT. Protein product: CASQRQAESTEAFF.

This clone was detected once. The chain is built from TRBV7-8 and TRBJ1-4, with D tentatively TRBD1 (5 bases). The V end lost 2 bases, the J end lost 0 bases, and 7 bases lay between the germline ends. The CDR3 covers 15 residues. CDR1 is SGHVS, CDR2 FQNEAQ, per germline. CDR3 nucleotide sequence: TGTGCCAGCAGCTTACAGGGAACAACTAATGAAAAACTGTTTTTT. Its protein is CASSLQGTTNEKLFF.

The chain has TRBV11-1 and TRBJ2-1, with D perhaps matching TRBD2 (6 bases). Germline V lookup: CDR1 SGHAT, CDR2 FQDESV (reference sequence). The V end was cut by 1 base, the J end by 4 bases, with 14 bases between. The CDR3 has 16 amino acids. CDR3 region: CASSLGRAGGYNEQFF. CDR3 in DNA: TGTGCCAGCAGCTTAGGAAGGGCCGGGGGTTACAATGAGCAGTTCTTC.

This clone was seen more than once but under ten times. V usage is TRBV2 and J usage is TRBJ2-2, with TRBD1 as a possible D gene (6 bases). With 8 bases removed from V and 1 base from J, the gap between germline ends came to 11 bases. Germline V gene lookup returns CDR1 SNHLY and CDR2 FYNNEI. CDR3 length: 14 residues. CDR3 protein: CASHRQVNTGELFF. Here the CDR3 DNA reads TGTGCCAGCCACCGACAGGTGAACACCGGGGAGCTGTTTTTT.

J is TRBJ1-5 and V is TRBV28, with D tentatively TRBD1 (5 bases). The CDR3 spans 16 residues. CDR1 and CDR2 (germline): MDHEN, SYDVKM. Trimming stripped 3 bases from V and 1 base from J, with 13 bases between. CDR3 amino acids: CASSFNRRGSNQPQHF. DNA for the CDR3: TGTGCCAGCAGTTTTAACAGGAGAGGAAGCAATCAGCCCCAGCATTTT.

V is TRBV13 and J is TRBJ1-3, with TRBD1 matching over 9 bases. Unmatched junction bases numbered 8, after V lost 5 bases and J lost 3 bases. The CDR3 sequence is 16 residues long. CDR1 and CDR2 (germline): PRHDT, FYEKMQ (reference sequence). As DNA, the CDR3 is TGTGCCAGCAGCAGACGGACAGGGGTAGGTGGAAACACCATATATTTT. This sequence encodes CASSRRTGVGGNTIYF.

Comments on this clone: The junction differs from germline at one of its ends, possibly a read error. This sequence joins TRBV6-1 and TRBJ1-1; TRBD1 is a possible D gene (6 bases). CDR1 and CDR2 (germline): MNHNS, SASEGT. The CDR3 is 11 residues long. Here the CDR3 DNA reads TGTGCCAGCAGTGAAGCGCTAGGAACAGGGTTT. Its translation: CASSEALGTGF.

This clone has a single count. The chain couples TRBV5-6 to TRBJ1-6; 9 bases agree with TRBD1. After removal of 1 base from V and 7 bases from J, the junction contained 3 bases not matched to a gene. This CDR3 is built from 15 residues. Germline lookup yields CDR1 SGHDT and CDR2 YYEEEE. The CDR3 region is CASSLRGQGNSPLHF. For the CDR3, the DNA is TGTGCCAGCAGCTTGCGAGGACAGGGGAATTCACCCCTCCACTTT.

The rearrangement links TRBV5-1 to TRBJ2-5; D ambiguous. The CDR3 loop spans 13 amino acids. Trimming removed 1 base from V and 5 bases from J, with 9 bases in between. CDR1 is SGHRS, CDR2 YFSETQ, per germline. CDR3 protein: CASSLNPRETQYF. The CDR3 coding sequence is TGCGCCAGCAGCTTGAACCCCCGGGAGACCCAGTACTTC.

Written as DNA, the CDR3 is TGTGCCAGTAGGCAGGGGCAATATCAGCCCCAGCATTTT. Its protein is CASRQGQYQPQHF. The rearrangement uses TRBV19 and TRBJ1-5; possibly TRBD1 for D (6 bases). The V gene lost 6 bases and the J gene lost 5 bases, with 11 bases spanning the gap. Germline V gives CDR1 LNHDA, CDR2 SQIVND (reference sequence). The CDR3 covers 13 residues.

The chain has TRBV2 and TRBJ1-6, with 7 positions matching TRBD1. The CDR3 length is 13 residues. V dropped 6 bases and J dropped 7; count of bases not matched to a gene: 3. Germline CDR1 SNHLY, CDR2 FYNNEI. CDR3 protein: CASRGQLNSPLHF. DNA for the CDR3: TGTGCCAGCAGGGGACAGCTAAATTCACCCCTCCACTTT.

The rearrangement uses TRBV6-1 and TRBJ2-5, with 9 bases aligning to TRBD1. The CDR3 sequence is 13 residues long. The ends lost 6 bases at V and 5 bases at J; junction bases unmatched: 4. Looked up from germline, CDR1 is MNHNS and CDR2 is SASEGT. The CDR3 sequence: CASRDRGGETQYF. The CDR3 coding sequence is TGTGCCAGCAGGGACAGGGGAGGCGAGACCCAGTACTTC.